This T cell receptor beta chain derives from a study of identical twins (dated by TCRdb to the mid-2010s). Broadly, across the study: To test whether fetal clonotypes persist, this study deep-sequenced TCR alpha and beta repertoires from monozygotic twins, from unrelated adults of various ages, and from cord blood. To rule out contamination, replicate twin experiments were performed at different times with different library preparation protocols.

From a lookup of the germline V gene, CDR1 and CDR2 are MGHDK and SYGVNS. The CDR3, cysteine through phenylalanine, is 15 amino acids long. Only the CDR3 portion is preserved as DNA: 45 bases, with reading frame beginning at the first base. V is clipped by 7 bases and J by 2 bases, and the sequence between their germline boundaries is 16 bases long. Libraries were built with 5' RACE. Sequencing relied on an Illumina HiSeq 2000. A universal primer binding site was added through template switching, and the final cDNA carried a unique molecular identifier so that TCR cDNA molecules could be counted accurately. Specific primers in the conserved constant-segment region were used to synthesize first-strand cDNA for the TCR alpha and beta chains. Each cDNA library was double barcoded, with a SMART-Mk sample barcode plus Illumina barcodes, to control for contamination. TruSeq adapter sequences, together with Illumina sample barcodes, were added in two successive PCR steps. TCR alpha and beta cDNA libraries were sequenced on the Illumina HiSeq platform with custom primers. Concerning the study's data processing: MiGEC was used to process raw reads and extract unique molecular identifiers, and MiXCR was used to find CDR3 positions. For each individual, recombination models were inferred using an EM algorithm with the repgenHMM and IGoR tools. Shared clonotypes were analyzed with the tcR package in R, and sharing was normalized by the product of cloneset sizes. Out-of-frame nonproductive sequences were analyzed to study raw recombination free of thymic and clonal selection effects. TCRdb reprocessing: public reads trimmed at Q25 with fastp, clones called with MiXCR, in-frame beta chains kept. Identical CDR3 proteins give one entry, which carries the most common genes and DNA. TCRdb, rather than the study authors, made the V and J calls. The sample table shows 1.5 million to 2 million distinct CDR3 sequences, and about 31% are seen once. The ten most abundant clones make up 0.25% to 0.3% of the sample.

The study at large found these results: Compared with coincidental sharing between unrelated individuals, out-of-frame TCR alpha sequences shared between twins showed an excess of sequences with low generation probability. Invariant T cells such as MAIT and iNKT could partly confound zero-insertion analyses, although diverse VJ usage argued against such confounding for most clonotypes. Abundant cord blood beta clonotypes carried fewer insertions; young adult naive repertoires showed a weaker similar trend, while memory repertoires showed none. In monozygotic twins, recombination models systematically underestimated out-of-frame TCR alpha sharing, but the models matched the sharing seen between unrelated individuals. Because the same donors could not be followed over many years, the conclusions relied on cross-sectional statistical analysis. A weaker excess of twin sharing was found in beta out-of-frame sequences because the signal-to-noise ratio was lowered by fewer shared sequences.

Only healthy Caucasian donors were included. This clonotype occurred a few times. No cognate antigen has been identified for it. No base-level quality is on record; no much larger clone is a single base apart. The sequence is built from TRBV25-1 and TRBJ2-3, and the D gene may be TRBD1, 5 bases matching. What was sequenced was cord blood. The TCR sequence derives from a newborn girl in good health. The CDR3 protein sequence reads: CASKPQGLSTDTQYF. The base sequence is TGTGCCAGCAAACCCCAGGGCCTCTCCACAGATACGCAGTATTTT.